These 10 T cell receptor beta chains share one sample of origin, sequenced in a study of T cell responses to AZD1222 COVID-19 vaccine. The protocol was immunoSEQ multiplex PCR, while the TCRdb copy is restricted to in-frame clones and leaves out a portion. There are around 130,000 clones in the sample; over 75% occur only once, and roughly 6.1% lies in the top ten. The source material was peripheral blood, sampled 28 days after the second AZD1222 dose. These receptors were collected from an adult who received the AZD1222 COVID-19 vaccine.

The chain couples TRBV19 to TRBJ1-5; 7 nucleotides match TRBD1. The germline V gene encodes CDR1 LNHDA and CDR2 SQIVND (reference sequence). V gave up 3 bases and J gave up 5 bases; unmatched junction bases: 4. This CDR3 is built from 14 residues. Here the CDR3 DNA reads TGTGCCAGTAGTATGGGACAGAATTATCAGCCCCAGCATTTT. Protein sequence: CASSMGQNYQPQHF.

CDR3 amino acids: CATSRGELGAGNQPQHF. The CDR3 region has the DNA TGTGCCACCAGCAGAGGGGAATTAGGAGCTGGCAATCAGCCCCAGCATTTT. The chain has TRBV15 and TRBJ1-5; D unclear. This CDR3 is built from 17 residues. V lost 1 base and J 2 bases, leaving 15 bases between the germline ends. Germline V CDR1 and CDR2: LNHNV, YYDKDF (reference sequence).

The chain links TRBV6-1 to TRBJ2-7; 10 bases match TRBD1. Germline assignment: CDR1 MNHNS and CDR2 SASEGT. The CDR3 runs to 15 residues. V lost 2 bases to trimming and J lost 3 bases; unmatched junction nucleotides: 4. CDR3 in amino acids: CASSEPGQGNYEQYF. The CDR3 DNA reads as TGTGCCAGCAGTGAACCGGGACAGGGGAACTACGAGCAGTACTTC.

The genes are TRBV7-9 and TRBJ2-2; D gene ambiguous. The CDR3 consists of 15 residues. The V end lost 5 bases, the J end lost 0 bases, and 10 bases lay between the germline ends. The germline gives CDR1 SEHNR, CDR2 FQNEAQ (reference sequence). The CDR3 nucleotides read TGTGCCAGCAGCGCGCTCACTTCGAACACCGGGGAGCTGTTTTTT. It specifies CASSALTSNTGELFF.

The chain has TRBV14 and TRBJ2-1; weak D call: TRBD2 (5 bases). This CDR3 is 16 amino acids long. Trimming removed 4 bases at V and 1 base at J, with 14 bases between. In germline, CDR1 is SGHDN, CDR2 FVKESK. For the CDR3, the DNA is TGTGCCAGCAGCCGGCTCGGGGATCCTTCCTACAATGAGCAGTTCTTC. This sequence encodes CASSRLGDPSYNEQFF.

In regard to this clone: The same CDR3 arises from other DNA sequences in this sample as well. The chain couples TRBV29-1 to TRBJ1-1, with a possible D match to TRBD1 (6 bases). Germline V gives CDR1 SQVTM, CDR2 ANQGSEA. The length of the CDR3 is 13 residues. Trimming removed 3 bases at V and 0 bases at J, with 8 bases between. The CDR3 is CSVDRGMNTEAFF. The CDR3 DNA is TGCAGCGTTGACAGGGGAATGAACACTGAAGCTTTCTTT.

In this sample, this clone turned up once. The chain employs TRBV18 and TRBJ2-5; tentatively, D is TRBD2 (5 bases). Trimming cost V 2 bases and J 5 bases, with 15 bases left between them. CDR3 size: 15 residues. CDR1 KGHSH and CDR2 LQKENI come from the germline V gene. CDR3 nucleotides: TGTGCCAGCTCACCAGTGACCTCCAGAGGGGAGACCCAGTACTTC. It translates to CASSPVTSRGETQYF.

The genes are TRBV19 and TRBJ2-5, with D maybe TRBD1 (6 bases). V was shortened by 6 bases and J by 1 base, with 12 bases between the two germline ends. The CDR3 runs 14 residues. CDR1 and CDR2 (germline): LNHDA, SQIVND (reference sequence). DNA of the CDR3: TGTGCCAGTAGACCCGCAGGGGCCCAAGAGACCCAGTACTTC. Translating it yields CASRPAGAQETQYF. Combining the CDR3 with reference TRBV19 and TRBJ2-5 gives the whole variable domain DGGITQSPKYLFRKEGQNVTLSCEQNLNHDAMYWYRQDPGQGLRLIYYSQIVNDFQKGDIAEGYSVSREKKESFPLTVTSAQKNPTAFYLCASRPAGAQETQYFGPGTRLLVL.

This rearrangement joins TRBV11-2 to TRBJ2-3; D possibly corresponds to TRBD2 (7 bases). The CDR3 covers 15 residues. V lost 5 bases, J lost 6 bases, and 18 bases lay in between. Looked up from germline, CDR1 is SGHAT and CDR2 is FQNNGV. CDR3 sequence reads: CASSPDRTSWDTQYF. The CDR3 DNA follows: TGTGCCAGCAGCCCAGACAGGACTAGTTGGGATACGCAGTATTTT.

DNA for the CDR3: TGCAGTGCTGTCCAAGTCGGCGAGCAGTACTTC. It yields the protein CSAVQVGEQYF. The rearrangement joins TRBV20-1 to TRBJ2-7, with no clear D. CDR3 length: 11 amino acids. Germline V gene data show CDR1 as DFQATT and CDR2 as SNEGSKA (reference sequence). Trimming left V 5 bases short and J 6 bases short, with 11 bases between.